Below, 15 T cell receptor beta chains from the same sample are listed, as sequenced in a study of beta chain features in type 1 diabetes. Investigators reverse transcribed all isolated RNA, so they sequenced expressed TCRB transcripts. Here immunoSEQ multiplex PCR was the method, and the copy in TCRdb shows in-frame clones only, minus some. The top ten hold around 0.02% of the sample, which has 970,000 or so clones, 15% to 20% seen once. The sample consisted of naive CD4+ T cells from blood. The receptors originated from a young woman in good health.

This clone was detected only a few times. The chain couples TRBV4-2 to TRBJ2-4; maybe TRBD1 (7 bases). This CDR3 is 17 amino acids long. V was trimmed by 0 bases and J by 1 base, leaving 13 bases between them. Germline loops: CDR1 LGHNA, CDR2 YNFKEQ. Here the CDR3 DNA reads TGTGCCAGCAGCCAAGAGGAGACAGGGAGGGCCAAAAACATTCAGTACTTC. Translated: CASSQEETGRAKNIQYF.

V and J are TRBV4-3 and TRBJ2-7; 7 bases align to TRBD2. The V segment lost 0 bases and the J segment 0 bases; nucleotides outside the gene matches: 14. Looked up from germline, CDR1 is LGHNA and CDR2 is YSLEER. This CDR3 contains 19 residues. The CDR3 DNA follows: TGCGCCAGCAGCCAAGACCCGTTCCGCGCTAGCGGAAGCTCCTACGAGCAGTACTTC. Its translation: CASSQDPFRASGSSYEQYF.

V gene TRBV7-3 combines with J gene TRBJ1-2; D gene uncertain. This CDR3 is 12 amino acids long. Trimming removed 5 bases from V and 2 bases from J, with 6 bases in between. From germline, CDR1 is SGHTA and CDR2 FQGTGA. The CDR3 DNA reads as TGTGCCAGCAGCGGAAGGAACTATGGCTACACCTTC. Translated: CASSGRNYGYTF.

This clone was detected a few times. The CDR3 is CASRTDRGLTEAFF. CDR3 DNA: TGTGCCAGCAGAACCGACAGGGGGCTTACTGAAGCTTTCTTT. The genes are TRBV2 and TRBJ1-1; 10 nucleotides match TRBD1. The junction had 6 bases not matched to a gene; V was cut back by 6 bases and J by 5 bases. CDR1 and CDR2 (germline): SNHLY, FYNNEI. This CDR3 contains 14 residues. Complete variable domain (other parts from reference TRBV2 and TRBJ1-1): EPEVTQTPSHQVTQMGQEVILRCVPISNHLYFYWYRQILGQKVEFLVSFYNNEISEKSEIFDDQFSVERPDGSNFTLKIRSTKLEDSAMYFCASRTDRGLTEAFFGQGTRLTVV.

The V gene is TRBV7-2, the J gene TRBJ1-1; perhaps TRBD1 as D (6 bases). The germline CDR1 and CDR2 sequences are SGHTA and FQGNSA. This CDR3 contains 15 residues. The V end was cut by 5 bases, the J end by 1 base, with 14 bases between. CDR3 sequence (DNA): TGTGCCAGCAGCCAAGGGCAGACAGGGAACACTGAAGCTTTCTTT. It is translated as CASSQGQTGNTEAFF. Full variable domain (remainder filled in from reference TRBV7-2 and TRBJ1-1): GAGVSQSPSNKVTEKGKDVELRCDPISGHTALYWYRQSLGQGLEFLIYFQGNSAPDKSGLPSDRFSAERTGGSVSTLTIQRTQQEDSAVYLCASSQGQTGNTEAFFGQGTRLTVV.

This clone was seen a few times. The rearrangement uses TRBV7-9 and TRBJ2-2; D gene uncertain. CDR1 SEHNR and CDR2 FQNEAQ come from the germline V gene (reference sequence). V was pared by 3 bases and J by 0 bases, with 8 bases between. This CDR3 is built from 15 residues. Here the CDR3 reads CASSFGRTNTGELFF. For the CDR3, the DNA is TGTGCCAGCAGCTTTGGTCGGACGAACACCGGGGAGCTGTTTTTT.

The chain uses TRBV4-2 and TRBJ1-3; D not certain. There are 14 residues in the CDR3. Germline V gene lookup returns CDR1 LGHNA and CDR2 YNFKEQ. Trimming pared 4 bases from V and 0 bases from J, leaving 7 bases between. The CDR3 DNA reads TGTGCCAGCAGCCCCGAGGGCTCTGGAAACACCATATATTTT. As protein: CASSPEGSGNTIYF.

This clone has just a few counts. The chain employs TRBV7-2 and TRBJ2-1; the match to TRBD1 covers 8 bases. The germline V gene encodes CDR1 SGHTA and CDR2 FQGNSA. The CDR3 totals 15 residues. Losses at the gene ends were 3 bases for V and 8 bases for J; bases not matched to a gene: 9. DNA for the CDR3: TGTGCCAGCAGCTTTACTTGGACAGGGAGCGATGAGCAGTTCTTC. This encodes CASSFTWTGSDEQFF.

The chain joins TRBV2 to TRBJ2-1; 10 bases match TRBD1. Trimming took 8 bases from V and 12 from J; bases not matched to a gene: 16. This CDR3 region has 15 residues. Germline V CDR1 and CDR2: SNHLY, FYNNEI. CDR3 in DNA: TGTGCCAGCGGGAGGACAGGGGGGAAGGGGAAGGTGCAGTTCTTC. Its protein product is CASGRTGGKGKVQFF.

In this sample, this clone turned up a few times. This chain connects TRBV7-2 to TRBJ2-7; 12 bases line up with TRBD1. Germline lookup yields CDR1 SGHTA and CDR2 FQGNSA. The CDR3 totals 15 residues. Unmatched junction bases numbered 5, after V lost 3 bases and J lost 5 bases. The CDR3 reads CASSFRGQGANEQYF. For the CDR3, the DNA is TGTGCCAGCAGCTTCCGGGGACAGGGGGCGAACGAGCAGTACTTC.

The chain links TRBV7-6 to TRBJ2-5; the D is unclear. Germline CDR1 SGHVS, CDR2 FNYEAQ. V was cut by 6 bases and J by 1 base, with 12 bases left in between. The CDR3 runs to 14 residues. As DNA, the CDR3 is TGTGCCAGCAGTAACCGTGAAACCCAAGAGACCCAGTACTTC. Protein sequence: CASSNRETQETQYF.

V and J are TRBV7-9 and TRBJ1-4; D remains ambiguous. The ends were cut back, 5 bases at V and 4 bases at J, with 2 bases in the middle. The CDR3 has 11 residues. Germline V CDR1 and CDR2: SEHNR, FQNEAQ (reference sequence). In nucleotides, the CDR3 is TGTGCCAGCAGCCATAATGAAAAACTGTTTTTT. Protein: CASSHNEKLFF.

The chain combines TRBV6-4 with TRBJ2-6; TRBD1 matches 10 bases. The J segment lost 2 bases and the V segment lost 4 bases, leaving 5 bases of the junction unmatched. The CDR3 extends over 17 amino acids. Germline V gene lookup returns CDR1 MRHNA and CDR2 SNTAGT. In DNA form, the CDR3 reads TGTGCCAGCAGTGCGGGACAGGGGATCGCTGGGGCCAACGTCCTGACTTTC. The encoded protein is CASSAGQGIAGANVLTF.

The DNA for the CDR3 is TGTGCCAGCAGTTACTCGGACAGGTTTAGCTATGGCTACACCTTC. Residues: CASSYSDRFSYGYTF. The chain joins TRBV6-5 to TRBJ1-2; 7 nucleotides align to TRBD1. After removal of 0 bases from V and 4 bases from J, the junction contained 5 bases not matched to a gene. The CDR3 spans 15 residues. CDR1 and CDR2 from the germline V gene are MNHEY and SVGAGI.

This chain uses TRBV6-6 with TRBJ2-3, with 12 bases matching TRBD2. V was clipped by 6 bases and J by 0 bases; unmatched bases: 4. This CDR3 is built from 16 residues. CDR1 and CDR2 from the germline V gene are MNHNY and SVGAGI (reference sequence). CDR3 region: CASSTSGRTSTDTQYF. In nucleotides, the CDR3 is TGTGCCAGCAGCACTAGCGGGAGGACTAGCACAGATACGCAGTATTTT.